The source of this TCR beta chain is a study of Ad26.COV2.S vaccination and SARS-CoV-2 variants. As for the study in general: This donor came from the COV1001 trial of Ad26.COV2.S. The study gave Ad26.COV2.S intramuscularly, once or twice 56 days apart.

This sample's treatment: over 15 received Ad26.COV2.S at low or high dose, single or two shots; several received placebo; per-sample allocation not given. All samples were drawn on day 63, counting from the first vaccine or placebo injection. Libraries were prepared by immunoSEQ multiplex PCR; TCRdb keeps only in-frame clonotypes and omits some of them. The top ten hold approximately 1.5% of the sample, which has hundreds of thousands of clones, roughly 90% seen once. This CDR3 spans 11 amino acids. With 2 bases removed from V and 5 bases from J, the gap between germline ends came to 3 bases. CDR1 is LGHDT and CDR2 is YNNKEL in the germline V gene (reference sequence).

The rearrangement links TRBV3-1 (or the pseudogene TRBV3-2) to TRBJ1-2; D is unresolved. The specimen was peripheral blood, collected in a trial of Ad26.COV2.S vaccine versus placebo. The TCR originated in a person between 18 and 60 years old who received the Ad26.COV2.S COVID-19 vaccine or a placebo. In DNA, the CDR3 is TGTGCCAGCAGCCAAAAGTATGGCTACACCTTC. Translating it yields CASSQKYGYTF.